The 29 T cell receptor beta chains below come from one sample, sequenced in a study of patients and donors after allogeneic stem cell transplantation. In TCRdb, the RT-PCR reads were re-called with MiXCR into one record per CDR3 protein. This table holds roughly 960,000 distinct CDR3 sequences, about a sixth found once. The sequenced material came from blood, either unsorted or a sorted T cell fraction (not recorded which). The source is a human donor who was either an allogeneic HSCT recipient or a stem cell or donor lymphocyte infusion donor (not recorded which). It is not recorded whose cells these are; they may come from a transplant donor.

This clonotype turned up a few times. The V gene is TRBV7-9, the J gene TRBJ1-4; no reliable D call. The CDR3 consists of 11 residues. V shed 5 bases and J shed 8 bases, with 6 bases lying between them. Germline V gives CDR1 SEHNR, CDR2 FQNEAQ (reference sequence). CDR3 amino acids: CASSQTEKLFF. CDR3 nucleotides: TGTGCCAGCAGCCAAACCGAAAAACTGTTTTTT.

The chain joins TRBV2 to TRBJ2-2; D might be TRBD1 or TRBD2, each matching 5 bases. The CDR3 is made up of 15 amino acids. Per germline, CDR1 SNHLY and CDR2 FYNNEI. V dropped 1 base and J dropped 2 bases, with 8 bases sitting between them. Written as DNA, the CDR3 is TGTGCCAGCAGTGAAGTGAGGGGAAACACCGGGGAGCTGTTTTTT. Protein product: CASSEVRGNTGELFF.

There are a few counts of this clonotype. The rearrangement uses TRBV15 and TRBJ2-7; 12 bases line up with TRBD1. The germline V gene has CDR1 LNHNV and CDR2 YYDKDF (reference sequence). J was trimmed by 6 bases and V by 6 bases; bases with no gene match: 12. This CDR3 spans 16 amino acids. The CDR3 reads CATSKLGGQGAGEQYF. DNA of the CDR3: TGTGCCACCAGTAAGCTCGGGGGACAGGGGGCAGGCGAGCAGTACTTC.

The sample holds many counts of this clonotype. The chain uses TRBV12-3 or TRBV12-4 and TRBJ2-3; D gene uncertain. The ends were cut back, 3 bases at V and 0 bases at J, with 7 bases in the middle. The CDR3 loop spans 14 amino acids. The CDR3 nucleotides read TGTGCCAGCAGTTTCGGCGGTAGCACAGATACGCAGTATTTT. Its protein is CASSFGGSTDTQYF.

The CDR3 region is CSVVRQGQTEAFF. The DNA for the CDR3 is TGCAGCGTTGTTAGACAGGGGCAGACTGAAGCTTTCTTT. The chain joins TRBV29-1 to TRBJ1-1; 8 nucleotides agree with TRBD1. Trimming removed 4 bases from V and 5 bases from J; junction bases left unmatched: 6. The CDR3 contains 13 residues. Germline assignment: CDR1 SQVTM and CDR2 ANQGSEA.

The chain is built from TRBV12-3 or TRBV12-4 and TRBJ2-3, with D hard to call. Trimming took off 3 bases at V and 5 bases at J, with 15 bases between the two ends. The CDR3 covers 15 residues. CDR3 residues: CASSLRQSSGDTQYF. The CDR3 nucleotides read TGTGCCAGCAGTTTGCGGCAGTCTAGTGGAGATACGCAGTATTTT.

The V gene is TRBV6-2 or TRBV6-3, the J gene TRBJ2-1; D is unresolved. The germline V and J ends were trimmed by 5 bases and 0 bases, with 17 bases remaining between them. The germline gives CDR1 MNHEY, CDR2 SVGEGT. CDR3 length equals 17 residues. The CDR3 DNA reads TGTGCCAGCAGTATTGGTCCGAATCGAAGCTCCTACAATGAGCAGTTCTTC. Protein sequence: CASSIGPNRSSYNEQFF.

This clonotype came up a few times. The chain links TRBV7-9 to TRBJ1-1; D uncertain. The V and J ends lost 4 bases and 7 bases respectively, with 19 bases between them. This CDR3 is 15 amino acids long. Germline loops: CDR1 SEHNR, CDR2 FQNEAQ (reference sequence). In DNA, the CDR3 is TGTGCCAGCAGCTCCTACCCACGGGCGGCGGTTGAAGCTTTCTTT. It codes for CASSSYPRAAVEAFF.

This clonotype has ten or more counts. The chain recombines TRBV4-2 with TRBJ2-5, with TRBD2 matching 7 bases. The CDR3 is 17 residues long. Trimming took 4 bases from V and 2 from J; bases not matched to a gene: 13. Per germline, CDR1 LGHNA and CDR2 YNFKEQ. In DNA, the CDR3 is TGTGCCAGCAGCCTAGGTCACGTTAGCGGGCCTCAAGAGACCCAGTACTTC. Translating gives CASSLGHVSGPQETQYF.

As DNA, the CDR3 is TGCGCCAGCAGCGAGAGAAGCAGGGATGAAAAACTGTTTTTT. This codes for CASSERSRDEKLFF. The chain employs TRBV4-1 and TRBJ1-4; weak D call: TRBD1 (5 bases). V lost 5 bases, J lost 6 bases, and 13 bases lay in between. The germline V gene encodes CDR1 MGHRA and CDR2 YSYEKL. CDR3 size: 14 residues.

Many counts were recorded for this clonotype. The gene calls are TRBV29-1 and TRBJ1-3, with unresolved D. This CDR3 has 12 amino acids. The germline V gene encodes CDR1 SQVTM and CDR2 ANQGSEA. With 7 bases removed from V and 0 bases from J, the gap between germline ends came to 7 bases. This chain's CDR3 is CSASGSGNTIYF. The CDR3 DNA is TGCAGCGCCTCTGGCTCTGGAAACACCATATATTTT.

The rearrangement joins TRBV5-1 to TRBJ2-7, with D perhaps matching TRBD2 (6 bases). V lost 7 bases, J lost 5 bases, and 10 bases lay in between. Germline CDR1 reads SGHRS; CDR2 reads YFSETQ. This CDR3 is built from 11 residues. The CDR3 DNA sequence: TGCGCCAGCCACGGAGGGCACGAGCAGTACTTC. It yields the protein CASHGGHEQYF.

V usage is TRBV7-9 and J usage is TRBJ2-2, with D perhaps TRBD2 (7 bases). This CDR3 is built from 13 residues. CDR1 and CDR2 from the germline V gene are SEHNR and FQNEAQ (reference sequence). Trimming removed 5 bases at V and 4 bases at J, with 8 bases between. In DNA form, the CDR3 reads TGTGCCAGCAGCCGGGGGGCCACCGGGGAGCTGTTTTTT. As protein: CASSRGATGELFF.

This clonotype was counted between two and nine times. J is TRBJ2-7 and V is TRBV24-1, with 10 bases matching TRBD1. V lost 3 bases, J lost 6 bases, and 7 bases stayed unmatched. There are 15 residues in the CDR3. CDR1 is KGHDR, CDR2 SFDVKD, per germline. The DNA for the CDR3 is TGTGCCACCAGTGATGCCGGGACAGGGGTGGGCGAGCAGTACTTC. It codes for CATSDAGTGVGEQYF.

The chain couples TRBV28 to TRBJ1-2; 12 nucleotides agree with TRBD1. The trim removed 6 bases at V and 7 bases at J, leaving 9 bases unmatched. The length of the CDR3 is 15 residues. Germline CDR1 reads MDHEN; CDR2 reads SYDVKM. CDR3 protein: CASRAPGQGAGGYTF. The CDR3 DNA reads TGTGCCAGCAGGGCCCCGGGACAGGGGGCGGGTGGCTACACCTTC.

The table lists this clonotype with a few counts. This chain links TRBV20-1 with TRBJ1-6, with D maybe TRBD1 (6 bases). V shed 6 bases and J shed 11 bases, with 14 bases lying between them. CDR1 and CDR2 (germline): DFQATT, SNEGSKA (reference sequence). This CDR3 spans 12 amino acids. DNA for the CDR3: TGCAGTGCCTCACAGGGAGCGGCACCCCTCCACTTT. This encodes CSASQGAAPLHF.

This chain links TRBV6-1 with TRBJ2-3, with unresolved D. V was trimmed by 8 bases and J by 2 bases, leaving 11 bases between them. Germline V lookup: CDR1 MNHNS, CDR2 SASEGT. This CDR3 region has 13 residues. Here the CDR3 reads CASLAKNTDTQYF. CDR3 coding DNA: TGTGCCAGCTTGGCGAAAAACACAGATACGCAGTATTTT.

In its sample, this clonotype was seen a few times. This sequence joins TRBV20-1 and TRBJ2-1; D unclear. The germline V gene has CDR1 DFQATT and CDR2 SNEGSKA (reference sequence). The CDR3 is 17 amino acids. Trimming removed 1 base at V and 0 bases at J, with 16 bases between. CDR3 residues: CSARGRSTGGSYNEQFF. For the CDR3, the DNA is TGCAGTGCTAGAGGGCGCTCCACGGGTGGCTCCTACAATGAGCAGTTCTTC.

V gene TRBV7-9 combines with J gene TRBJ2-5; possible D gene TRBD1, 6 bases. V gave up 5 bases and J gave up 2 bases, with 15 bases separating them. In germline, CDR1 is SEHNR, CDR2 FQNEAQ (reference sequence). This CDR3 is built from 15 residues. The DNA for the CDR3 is TGTGCCAGCAGCCCACCCGACAGGAGACAAGAGACCCAGTACTTC. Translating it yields CASSPPDRRQETQYF.

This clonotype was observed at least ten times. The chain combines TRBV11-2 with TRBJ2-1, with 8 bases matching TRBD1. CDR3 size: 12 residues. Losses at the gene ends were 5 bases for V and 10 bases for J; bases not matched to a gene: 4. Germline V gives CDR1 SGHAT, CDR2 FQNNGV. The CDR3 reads CASSQTGVEQFF. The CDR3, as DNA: TGTGCCAGCAGCCAGACAGGGGTCGAGCAGTTCTTC.

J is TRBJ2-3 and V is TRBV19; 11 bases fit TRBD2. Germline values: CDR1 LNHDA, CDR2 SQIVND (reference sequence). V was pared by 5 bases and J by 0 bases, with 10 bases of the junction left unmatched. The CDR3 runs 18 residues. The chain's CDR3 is CASSRASGRQQSTDTQYF. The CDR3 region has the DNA TGTGCCAGTAGTCGGGCTAGCGGGAGGCAACAAAGCACAGATACGCAGTATTTT.

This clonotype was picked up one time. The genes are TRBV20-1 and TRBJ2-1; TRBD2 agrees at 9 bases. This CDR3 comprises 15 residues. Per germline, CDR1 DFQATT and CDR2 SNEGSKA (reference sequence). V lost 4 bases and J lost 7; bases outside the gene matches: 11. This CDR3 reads CSAKEAGGKGNEQFF. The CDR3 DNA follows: TGCAGTGCTAAGGAAGCGGGGGGCAAGGGGAATGAGCAGTTCTTC.

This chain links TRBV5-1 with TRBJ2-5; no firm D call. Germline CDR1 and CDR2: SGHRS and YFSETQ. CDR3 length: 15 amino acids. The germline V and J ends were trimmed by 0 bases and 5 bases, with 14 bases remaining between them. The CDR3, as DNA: TGCGCCAGCAGCTTGGAGGCATCCCCACCGGAGACCCAGTACTTC. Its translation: CASSLEASPPETQYF.

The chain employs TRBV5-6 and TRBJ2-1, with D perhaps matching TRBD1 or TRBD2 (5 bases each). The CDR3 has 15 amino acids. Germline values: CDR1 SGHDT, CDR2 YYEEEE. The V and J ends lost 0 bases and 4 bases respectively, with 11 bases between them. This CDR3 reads CASSLAGALYNEQFF. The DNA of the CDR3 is TGTGCCAGCAGCTTGGCCGGGGCCCTTTACAATGAGCAGTTCTTC.

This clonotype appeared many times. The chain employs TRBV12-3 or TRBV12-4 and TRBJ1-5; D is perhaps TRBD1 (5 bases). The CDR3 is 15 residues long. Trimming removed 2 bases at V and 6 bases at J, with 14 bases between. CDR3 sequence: CASSLTVGLGQPQHF. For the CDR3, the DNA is TGTGCCAGCAGTTTAACTGTGGGGCTTGGTCAGCCCCAGCATTTT.

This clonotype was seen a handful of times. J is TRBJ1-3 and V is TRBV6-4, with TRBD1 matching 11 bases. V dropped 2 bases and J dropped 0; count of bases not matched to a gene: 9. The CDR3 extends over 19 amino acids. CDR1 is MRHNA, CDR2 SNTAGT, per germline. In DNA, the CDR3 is TGTGCCAGCAGTGACAAGGGGTGGACAGGGGGCCTCTCTGGAAACACCATATATTTT. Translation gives CASSDKGWTGGLSGNTIYF.

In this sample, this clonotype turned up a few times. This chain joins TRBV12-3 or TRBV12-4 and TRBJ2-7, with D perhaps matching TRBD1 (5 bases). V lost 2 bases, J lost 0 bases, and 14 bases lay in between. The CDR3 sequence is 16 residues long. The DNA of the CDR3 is TGTGCCAGCAGTTTAAAGGTCCAAGGGGCCTCCTACGAGCAGTACTTC. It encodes CASSLKVQGASYEQYF.

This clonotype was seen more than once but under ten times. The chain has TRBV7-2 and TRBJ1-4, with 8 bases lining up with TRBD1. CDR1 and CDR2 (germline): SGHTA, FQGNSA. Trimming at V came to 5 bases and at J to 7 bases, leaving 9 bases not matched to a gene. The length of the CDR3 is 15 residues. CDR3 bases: TGTGCCAGCAGCCCTCTCAGGGGGCGGGGTGAAAAACTGTTTTTT. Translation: CASSPLRGRGEKLFF.

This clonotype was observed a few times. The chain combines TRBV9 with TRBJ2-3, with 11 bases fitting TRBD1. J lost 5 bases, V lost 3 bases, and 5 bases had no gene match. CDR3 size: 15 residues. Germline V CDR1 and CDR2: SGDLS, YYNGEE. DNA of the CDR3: TGTGCCAGCAGCGCAAGGGACAGGGGGAGAGATACGCAGTATTTT. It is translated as CASSARDRGRDTQYF.